This TCR beta chain was recovered during a study of blood T cell repertoires in COVID-19. Sequenced by immunoSEQ multiplex PCR; TCRdb stores in-frame clones only, minus some. Among about 190,000 clones listed, roughly 83% were seen once. The J segment lost 9 bases and the V segment lost 7 bases, leaving 5 bases of the junction unmatched. The CDR3 consists of 10 residues. CDR1 is DFQATT and CDR2 is SNEGSKA in the germline V gene (reference sequence). V usage is TRBV20-1 and J usage is TRBJ1-1; 7 nucleotides agree with TRBD1. This TCR came from a woman in her twenties or thirties who had recovered from COVID-19. Sample: PBMCs or T cells enriched from blood (not recorded which). CDR3 bases: TGCAGTGTCCCACAGGGGAAAGCTTTCTTT. Translating it yields CSVPQGKAFF.